These T cell receptor beta chains were read from a single sample in a study of blood T cell repertoires in COVID-19. The protocol was immunoSEQ multiplex PCR, while the TCRdb copy is restricted to in-frame clones and leaves out a portion. The sample yields over 90,000 clones, roughly 86% seen once. The specimen sequenced was peripheral blood. The receptors originated from a man in his fifties or sixties with active or convalescent COVID-19. CDR3s include the opening cysteine and the closing phenylalanine or tryptophan. D genes are given only for firm matches. The listing skips clone size in some rows; elsewhere it reads once, few, many or a size class.

abundance: -
v_gene: TRBV18
j_gene: TRBJ2-3
d_gene: -
CDR3aa: CASSQDRLSTDTQYF
CDR3nt: TGTGCCAGCTCCCAAGACAGGTTGAGCACAGATACGCAGTATTTT

abundance: -
v_gene: TRBV20-1
j_gene: TRBJ2-7
d_gene: TRBD2
CDR3aa: CSASHSGGPYEQYF
CDR3nt: TGCAGTGCTAGTCATAGCGGGGGGCCCTACGAGCAGTACTTC

abundance: -
v_gene: TRBV5-1
j_gene: TRBJ2-1
d_gene: TRBD1
CDR3aa: CASSPRTGTYNEQFF
CDR3nt: TGCGCCAGCAGCCCCAGGACAGGGACTTACAATGAGCAGTTCTTC

abundance: -
v_gene: TRBV9
j_gene: TRBJ2-1
d_gene: TRBD2
CDR3aa: CASSVASGGPLGEQFF
CDR3nt: TGTGCCAGCAGCGTAGCTAGCGGGGGGCCCTTGGGTGAGCAGTTCTTC

abundance: -
v_gene: TRBV5-1
j_gene: TRBJ2-7
d_gene: TRBD1
CDR3aa: CASSPRGQATSYEQYF
CDR3nt: TGCGCCAGCAGCCCGAGAGGACAGGCTACCTCCTACGAGCAGTACTTC

abundance: -
v_gene: TRBV24-1
j_gene: TRBJ2-5
d_gene: -
CDR3aa: CATRKGGGPQETQYF
CDR3nt: TGTGCCACCCGGAAGGGGGGGGGCCCCCAAGAGACCCAGTACTTC

abundance: once
v_gene: TRBV24-1
j_gene: TRBJ2-3
d_gene: TRBD1
CDR3aa: CATEGQGTDTQYF
CDR3nt: TGTGCCACGGAGGGACAGGGGACAGATACGCAGTATTTT

abundance: -
v_gene: TRBV15
j_gene: TRBJ2-7
d_gene: -
CDR3aa: CATSRASSEQYF
CDR3nt: TGTGCCACCAGCAGAGCTTCCAGCGAGCAGTACTTC

abundance: -
v_gene: TRBV28
j_gene: TRBJ1-1
d_gene: -
CDR3aa: CASSYSGGDTEAFF
CDR3nt: TGTGCCAGCAGTTATTCGGGGGGCGACACTGAAGCTTTCTTT

abundance: -
v_gene: TRBV7-2
j_gene: TRBJ2-5
d_gene: -
CDR3aa: CASSFRTPQETQYF
CDR3nt: TGTGCCAGCAGCTTTAGGACACCACAAGAGACCCAGTACTTC

abundance: few
v_gene: TRBV28
j_gene: TRBJ2-7
d_gene: TRBD1
CDR3aa: CASSSDRGRSSQQYF
CDR3nt: TGTGCCAGTAGTTCCGACAGGGGGCGATCCAGTCAGCAGTACTTC

abundance: -
v_gene: TRBV2
j_gene: TRBJ1-1
d_gene: -
CDR3aa: CASSVTANTEAFF
CDR3nt: TGTGCCAGCAGTGTAACAGCGAACACTGAAGCTTTCTTT

abundance: -
v_gene: TRBV28
j_gene: TRBJ2-3
d_gene: TRBD2
CDR3aa: CASRNLSGGTDTQYF
CDR3nt: TGTGCCAGCAGAAACCTTAGCGGGGGCACAGATACGCAGTATTTT

abundance: -
v_gene: TRBV4-3
j_gene: TRBJ1-1
d_gene: TRBD1
CDR3aa: CASSQDSRGTGDTEAFF
CDR3nt: TGCGCCAGCAGCCAAGATAGTAGAGGGACAGGGGACACTGAAGCTTTCTTT

abundance: -
v_gene: TRBV6-4
j_gene: TRBJ2-5
d_gene: -
CDR3aa: CASSDSGGETQYF
CDR3nt: TGTGCCAGCAGTGACTCGGGGGGAGAGACCCAGTACTTC

abundance: -
v_gene: TRBV10-3
j_gene: TRBJ1-5
d_gene: TRBD1
CDR3aa: CAISESMYRGGQPQHF
CDR3nt: TGTGCCATCAGTGAGTCAATGTACAGGGGTGGTCAGCCCCAGCATTTT

abundance: -
v_gene: TRBV9
j_gene: TRBJ1-2
d_gene: -
CDR3aa: CASTQGRGNYGYTF
CDR3nt: TGTGCCAGCACCCAGGGAAGGGGTAACTATGGCTACACCTTC